The 24 T cell receptor beta chains below were found in one sample sequenced in a study of somatic mutations in cytotoxic T cells in rheumatoid arthritis. The method was immunoSEQ multiplex PCR; TCRdb's version includes in-frame clones alone and lacks a portion of them. Of tens of thousands of clones listed, 70% to 85% are singletons. The sample taken for sequencing was CD8+ T cells sorted from blood. Every receptor here comes from a man aged 40-55 years in good health.

J is TRBJ1-5 and V is TRBV25-1, with unresolved D. V lost 5 bases, J lost 7 bases, and 15 bases lay in between. CDR3 size: 14 residues. Germline values: CDR1 MGHDK, CDR2 SYGVNS. CDR3 sequence (DNA): TGTGCCAGCAGTAGGGAAGGGAACGACCAGCCCCAGCATTTT. Protein: CASSREGNDQPQHF.

The chain joins TRBV6-5 to TRBJ2-2; TRBD1 matches at 7 bases. Germline V gene data show CDR1 as MNHEY and CDR2 as SVGAGI. The CDR3 loop spans 13 amino acids. V was pared by 10 bases and J by 3 bases, with 5 bases of the junction left unmatched. CDR3 nucleotide sequence: TGTGCCACAAGACAGGGACACACCGGGGAGCTGTTTTTT. The encoded protein is CATRQGHTGELFF.

This chain joins TRBV7-2 and TRBJ2-5; D is possibly TRBD1 (5 bases). The DNA end is more similar to TRBJ2-7, so the J call may be wrong. The germline V gene encodes CDR1 SGHTA and CDR2 FQGNSA. This CDR3 contains 13 residues. The chain's CDR3 is CASSSQGSYEQYF. The CDR3 DNA reads TGTGCCAGCAGCTCTCAGGGATCCTACGAGCAGTACTTC.

The V gene is TRBV11-2, the J gene TRBJ2-7; D is unclear. Germline assignment: CDR1 SGHAT and CDR2 FQNNGV. Trimming took 1 base from V and 7 from J, leaving 8 bases between them. This CDR3 is 12 amino acids long. The CDR3 DNA is TGTGCCAGCAGCTTAGTTCTGGGTGAGCAGTACTTC. This codes for CASSLVLGEQYF.

The V gene is TRBV6-6, the J gene TRBJ2-3; D is possibly TRBD1 (6 bases). The CDR3 covers 14 residues. CDR1 is MNHNY, CDR2 SVGAGI, per germline (reference sequence). V was pared by 6 bases and J by 3 bases, with 13 bases between. Written as DNA, the CDR3 is TGTGCCAGCAGGATGGACAGCAAGACAGATACGCAGTATTTT. Translated: CASRMDSKTDTQYF.

The V and J genes are TRBV6-5 and TRBJ1-4, with TRBD1 as a possible D gene (6 bases). Germline values: CDR1 MNHEY, CDR2 SVGAGI. Trimming shortened V by 0 bases and J by 5 bases, and 10 bases separated the two germline ends. The CDR3 loop spans 15 amino acids. The chain's CDR3 is CASSYSGAVNEKLFF. In nucleotides, the CDR3 is TGTGCCAGCAGTTACTCGGGGGCAGTCAATGAAAAACTGTTTTTT.

This clone came up a few times. J is TRBJ2-3 and V is TRBV5-1; no clear D gene. Germline V lookup: CDR1 SGHRS, CDR2 YFSETQ. CDR3 length: 15 amino acids. V shed 1 base and J shed 2 bases, with 11 bases lying between them. The CDR3 region is CASSLRKSDTDTQYF. The CDR3 coding sequence is TGCGCCAGCAGCTTGCGTAAGTCAGACACAGATACGCAGTATTTT.

The chain combines TRBV25-1 with TRBJ1-1; TRBD1 matches 10 bases. Trimming cost V 4 bases and J 10 bases; bases outside gene matches: 9. This CDR3 has 14 amino acids. Looked up from germline, CDR1 is MGHDK and CDR2 is SYGVNS. The CDR3 is CASSAWDRGRRAFF. In DNA, the CDR3 is TGTGCCAGCAGTGCTTGGGACAGGGGTCGGAGAGCTTTCTTT.

The chain employs TRBV6-5 and TRBJ2-7; weak D call: TRBD1 (5 bases). This CDR3 has 14 amino acids. V was shortened by 0 bases and J by 3 bases, with 9 bases between the two germline ends. Germline-derived CDR1 and CDR2 are MNHEY and SVGAGI. The CDR3, as DNA: TGTGCCAGCAGTTACTCGAAGCAGGGCTACGAGCAGTACTTC. This translates into CASSYSKQGYEQYF.

The chain couples TRBV19 to TRBJ2-1; TRBD2 matches 8 bases. V shed 2 bases, J shed 7 bases, and the junction held 7 bases outside the gene matches. Germline-derived CDR1 and CDR2 are LNHDA and SQIVND (reference sequence). CDR3 length: 15 amino acids. In DNA form, the CDR3 reads TGTGCCAGTAGTATAACGGCCGGCGGGAGGAATGAGCAGTTCTTC. It translates to CASSITAGGRNEQFF. The whole variable domain, filled in from reference TRBV19 and TRBJ2-1, reads DGGITQSPKYLFRKEGQNVTLSCEQNLNHDAMYWYRQDPGQGLRLIYYSQIVNDFQKGDIAEGYSVSREKKESFPLTVTSAQKNPTAFYLCASSITAGGRNEQFFGPGTRLTVL.

V gene TRBV4-1 combines with J gene TRBJ1-5; 7 nucleotides line up with TRBD1. This CDR3 has 16 amino acids. The ends lost 0 bases at V and 3 bases at J; junction bases unmatched: 5. Germline loops: CDR1 MGHRA, CDR2 YSYEKL. CDR3 DNA sequence: TGCGCCAGCAGCCAAGATACGGACAGGTTCAATCAGCCCCAGCATTTT. This encodes CASSQDTDRFNQPQHF.

The gene calls are TRBV4-3 and TRBJ1-1; no reliable D call. CDR1 LGHNA and CDR2 YSLEER come from the germline V gene. Trimming removed 0 bases at V and 5 bases at J, with 10 bases between. The CDR3 length is 14 residues. CDR3 sequence: CASSQDRGYTEAFF. CDR3 nucleotide sequence: TGCGCCAGCAGCCAAGACCGGGGTTATACTGAAGCTTTCTTT.

This clone has just a few counts. CDR3 bases: TGCGCCAGCAGCTGGACTAGCTATGAGCAGTTCTTC. Translation gives CASSWTSYEQFF. This rearrangement joins TRBV5-1 to TRBJ2-1; 8 bases agree with TRBD2. Trimming at V came to 3 bases and at J to 8 bases, leaving 1 base not matched to a gene. Germline V gene lookup returns CDR1 SGHRS and CDR2 YFSETQ. The CDR3 is made up of 12 amino acids.

This sequence joins TRBV19 and TRBJ2-2; 14 positions agree with TRBD2. J lost 5 bases, V lost 10 bases, and 6 bases had no gene match. CDR1 is LNHDA and CDR2 is SQIVND in the germline V gene (reference sequence). This CDR3 is 15 amino acids long. CDR3 coding DNA: TGTGCCACCCGACTAGCGGGAGGGCGTACCGGGGAGCTGTTTTTT. This sequence encodes CATRLAGGRTGELFF. Using reference TRBV19 and TRBJ2-2 for the parts outside the CDR3, the full variable domain is DGGITQSPKYLFRKEGQNVTLSCEQNLNHDAMYWYRQDPGQGLRLIYYSQIVNDFQKGDIAEGYSVSREKKESFPLTVTSAQKNPTAFYLCATRLAGGRTGELFFGEGSRLTVL.

This clone was counted between two and nine times. V is TRBV9 and J is TRBJ2-1; weak D call: TRBD2 (7 bases). The V end lost 3 bases, the J end lost 8 bases, and 15 bases lay between the germline ends. The CDR3 is 14 amino acids. Per germline, CDR1 SGDLS and CDR2 YYNGEE. CDR3 loop: CASSDVGGGDEQFF. In DNA form, the CDR3 reads TGTGCCAGCAGCGATGTGGGAGGGGGTGATGAGCAGTTCTTC.

V gene TRBV19 combines with J gene TRBJ2-7; perhaps TRBD2 as D (6 bases). This CDR3 has 17 residues. The germline V gene encodes CDR1 LNHDA and CDR2 SQIVND (reference sequence). The V gene lost 3 bases and the J gene lost 2 bases, with 20 bases spanning the gap. The chain's CDR3 is CASSIPSGGTVTYEQYF. The CDR3 region has the DNA TGTGCCAGTAGTATTCCGTCCGGAGGGACTGTTACCTACGAGCAGTACTTC.

The rearrangement uses TRBV6-6 and TRBJ2-5; D not resolved. CDR3 length: 11 amino acids. V was trimmed by 5 bases and J by 5 bases, leaving 6 bases between them. Germline CDR1 and CDR2: MNHNY and SVGAGI (reference sequence). DNA of the CDR3: TGTGCCAGCAGTACCGGGGAGACCCAGTACTTC. Protein sequence: CASSTGETQYF.

The genes are TRBV5-1 and TRBJ2-5; the match to TRBD2 covers 14 bases. V lost 2 bases, J lost 2 bases, and 8 bases stayed unmatched. CDR1 is SGHRS, CDR2 YFSETQ, per germline. CDR3 length equals 18 residues. The CDR3 DNA follows: TGCGCCAGCAGCTTAACAGGGACTAGCGGGAGTTGGCAAGAGACCCAGTACTTC. Translated: CASSLTGTSGSWQETQYF.

The V and J genes are TRBV6-5 and TRBJ2-1; 9 positions match TRBD2. The V segment lost 2 bases and the J segment 3 bases; nucleotides outside the gene matches: 2. This CDR3 comprises 15 residues. Germline V gives CDR1 MNHEY, CDR2 SVGAGI. Here the CDR3 DNA reads TGTGCCAGCAGTTACGAACTAGCGGGCTACAATGAGCAGTTCTTC. Protein: CASSYELAGYNEQFF.

Written as DNA, the CDR3 is TGTGCCAGCAGTTTCACGACAGGGGGCATGAGTGAAGCTTTCTTT. As protein: CASSFTTGGMSEAFF. The V gene is TRBV27, the J gene TRBJ1-1, with 10 bases matching TRBD1. This CDR3 has 15 residues. Losses at the gene ends were 3 bases for V and 7 bases for J; bases not matched to a gene: 8. Germline V gene lookup returns CDR1 MNHEY and CDR2 SMNVEV (reference sequence).

The chain carries TRBV27 and TRBJ2-2, with TRBD1 matching 8 bases. Germline V gives CDR1 MNHEY, CDR2 SMNVEV (reference sequence). The CDR3 consists of 18 residues. J was trimmed by 4 bases and V by 7 bases; bases with no gene match: 17. The CDR3 DNA sequence: TGTGCCAGCACCCTAAGGGCAGGGGGCGGTATAGCCACCGGGGAGCTGTTTTTT. Protein: CASTLRAGGGIATGELFF.

This clone was seen a single time. This chain connects TRBV7-8 to TRBJ2-1; 10 bases match TRBD2. V lost 4 bases, J lost 3 bases, and 6 bases stayed unmatched. This CDR3 is built from 16 residues. Germline CDR1 and CDR2: SGHVS and FQNEAQ. CDR3 bases: TGTGCCAGCAGCTACCTAGCGGGAGCTCTCTACAATGAGCAGTTCTTC. It specifies CASSYLAGALYNEQFF.

In this sample, this clone turned up once. A read error may produce the germline difference seen at one junction end. The gene calls are TRBV27 and TRBJ2-1, with 10 bases lining up with TRBD2. CDR3 length: 13 residues. Germline CDR1 reads MNHEY; CDR2 reads SMNVEV (reference sequence). The CDR3 is CASRYGGTSEWVF. The DNA for the CDR3 is TGTGCCAGCAGGTATGGTGGGACTAGCGAGTGGGTCTTC.

V usage is TRBV5-1 and J usage is TRBJ1-1, with TRBD1 matching 9 bases. J was trimmed by 1 base and V by 5 bases; bases with no gene match: 3. The CDR3 runs to 14 residues. In germline, CDR1 is SGHRS, CDR2 YFSETQ. The CDR3 bases are TGCGCCAGCAGGGGGACAGGGACGAACACTGAAGCTTTCTTT. Protein sequence: CASRGTGTNTEAFF.